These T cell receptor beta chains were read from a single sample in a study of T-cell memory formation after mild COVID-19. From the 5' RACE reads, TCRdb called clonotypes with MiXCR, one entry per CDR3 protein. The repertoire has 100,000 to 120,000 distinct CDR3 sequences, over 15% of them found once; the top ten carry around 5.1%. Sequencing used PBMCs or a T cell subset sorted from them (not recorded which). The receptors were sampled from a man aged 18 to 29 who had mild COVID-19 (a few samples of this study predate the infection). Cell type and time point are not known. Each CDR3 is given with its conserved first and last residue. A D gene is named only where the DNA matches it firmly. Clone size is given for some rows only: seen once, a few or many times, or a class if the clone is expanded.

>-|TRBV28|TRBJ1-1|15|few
TGTGCCAGCAGTCGGTTTCCAGGGGATTGGACTGAAGCTTTCTTT
CASSRFPGDWTEAFF
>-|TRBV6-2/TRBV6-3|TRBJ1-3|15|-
TGTGCCAGCAGATGGGGACACCACTCTGGAAACACCATATATTTT
CASRWGHHSGNTIYF
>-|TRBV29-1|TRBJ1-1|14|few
TGCAGCGTTGAACCCACAGGGATCGGGGGGTCGGCTTTCTTT
CSVEPTGIGGSAFF
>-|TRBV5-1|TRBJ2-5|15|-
TGCGCCAGCAATTTAGGGGACATGTACCAAGAGACCCAGTACTTC
CASNLGDMYQETQYF
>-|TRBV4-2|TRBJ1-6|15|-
TGTGCCAGCAGCCAAGATCGGCGGTCGGCTTCACCCCTCCACTTT
CASSQDRRSASPLHF
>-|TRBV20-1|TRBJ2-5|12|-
TGCAGTGTCCTCAGCCCGCAAGAGACCCAGTACTTC
CSVLSPQETQYF
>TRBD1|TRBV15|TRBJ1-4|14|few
TGTGCCACCAGCCGGGACAGCACATACGAAAAACTGTTTTTT
CATSRDSTYEKLFF
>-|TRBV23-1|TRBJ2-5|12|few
TGCGCCAGCCCACAGGGAGAAGAGACCCAGTACTTC
CASPQGEETQYF
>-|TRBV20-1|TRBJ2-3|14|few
TGCAGTGCTAGCCGAGGGGGGGCTGGGAATACGCAGTATTTT
CSASRGGAGNTQYF
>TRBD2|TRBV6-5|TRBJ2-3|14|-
TGTGCCAGCAGTCTAGCGGGGGGGTCATATACGCAGTATTTT
CASSLAGGSYTQYF
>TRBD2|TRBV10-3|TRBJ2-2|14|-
TGTGCCACCCAGCGGGGGCCGTACACCGGGGAGCTGTTTTTT
CATQRGPYTGELFF
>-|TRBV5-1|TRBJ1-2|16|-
TGCGCCAGCAGCGCCGAATTCGGACATCGCATGGGAGGCTACACCTTC
CASSAEFGHRMGGYTF
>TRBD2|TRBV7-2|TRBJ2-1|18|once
TGTGCCAGCAGCTTAGATCGGACTAGCGGGGGCTCCTACAATGAGCAGTTCTTC
CASSLDRTSGGSYNEQFF
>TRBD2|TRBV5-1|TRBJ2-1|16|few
TGCGCCAGCAGCCTTCTAGCGGGGGGACCAAACAATGAGCAGTTCTTC
CASSLLAGGPNNEQFF
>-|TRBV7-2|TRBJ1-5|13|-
TGTGCCAGCAGCTTAACAAGGGGGCAGCCCCAGCATTTT
CASSLTRGQPQHF
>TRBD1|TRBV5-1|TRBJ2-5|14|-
TGCGCCAGCAGCGCGGGACAGGGGACGGAGACCCAGTACTTC
CASSAGQGTETQYF
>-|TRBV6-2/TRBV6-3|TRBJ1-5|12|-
TGTGCCAGCAGCCCGGTAGTGGAGCCCCAGCATTTT
CASSPVVEPQHF
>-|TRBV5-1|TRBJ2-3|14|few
TGCGCCAGCAGCTTGGAGCCAGGGACAGATACGCAGTATTTT
CASSLEPGTDTQYF
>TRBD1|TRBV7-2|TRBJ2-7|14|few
TGTGCCAGCAGCTTTGGACAGGGGGACTACGAGCAGTACTTC
CASSFGQGDYEQYF
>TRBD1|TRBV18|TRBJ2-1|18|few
TGTGCCAGCTCACCTCTCTTTTCGACAGGGCGTTCCTACAATGAGCAGTTCTTC
CASSPLFSTGRSYNEQFF
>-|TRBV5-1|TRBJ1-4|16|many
TGCGCCAGCAGCTTTGGGACGGTATCATCGGGTGAAAAACTGTTTTTT
CASSFGTVSSGEKLFF
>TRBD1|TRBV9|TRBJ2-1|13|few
TGTGCCAGCAGCCCCCAAGGGACAGGGGGGGAGTTCTTC
CASSPQGTGGEFF
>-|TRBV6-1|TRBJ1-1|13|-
TGTGCCAGCAGGTTTTTGGGCAACACTGAAGCTTTCTTT
CASRFLGNTEAFF
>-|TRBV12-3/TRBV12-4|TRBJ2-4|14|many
TGTGCCAGCAGTTGGACAGCTTTCAAAAACATTCAGTACTTC
CASSWTAFKNIQYF